These T cell receptor beta chains were read from a single sample in a study of blood T cell repertoires in COVID-19. Measured with immunoSEQ multiplex PCR; TCRdb has only the in-frame clones, and not every one. This sample has more than 140,000 clones, with more than 70% found just once. The sequenced sample consisted of peripheral blood. These receptors all come from an older woman with acute or convalescent COVID-19. Both conserved end residues are part of each CDR3. D genes are given only for firm matches. Clone size, where shown, is once, few, many, or a class for clones that have expanded.

NA NA TRBJ1-1 TRBV7-9 CASSLAGGNTEAFF TGTGCCAGCAGCTTAGCGGGGGGGAACACTGAAGCTTTCTTT
NA TRBD1 TRBJ1-4 TRBV5-4 CASSPETGTNEKLFF TGTGCCAGCAGCCCCGAGACAGGGACCAATGAAAAACTGTTTTTT
many NA TRBJ1-5 TRBV18 CASSPQGEVGNQPQHF TGTGCCAGCTCACCACAAGGGGAGGTTGGAAATCAGCCCCAGCATTTT
NA TRBD2 TRBJ2-2 TRBV28 CASRFSSGGYTGELFF TGTGCCAGCAGATTCTCGAGCGGGGGCTACACCGGGGAGCTGTTTTTT
NA TRBD1 TRBJ2-2 TRBV5-4 CASSQPGQGLTGELFF TGTGCCAGCAGCCAACCGGGACAGGGTCTAACCGGGGAGCTGTTTTTT
NA TRBD1 TRBJ1-2 TRBV25-1 CASSAGTVYGYTF TGTGCCAGCAGTGCCGGGACAGTCTATGGCTACACCTTC
NA NA TRBJ1-1 TRBV5-4 CASSFQGSEAFF TGTGCCAGCAGCTTCCAGGGGTCTGAAGCTTTCTTT
NA TRBD1 TRBJ2-2 TRBV29-1 CSVRGQLGGELFF TGCAGCGTGAGGGGGCAGCTGGGAGGGGAGCTGTTTTTT
NA NA TRBJ1-1 TRBV6-5 CASRIDRPHTEAFF TGTGCCAGCAGAATAGACAGGCCCCACACTGAAGCTTTCTTT
NA TRBD1 TRBJ1-2 TRBV10-3 CAISGTGWAYGYTF TGTGCCATCAGTGGGACAGGGTGGGCCTATGGCTACACCTTC
NA TRBD1 TRBJ1-4 TRBV9 CASSYTGTGDEKLFF TGTGCCAGCAGCTACACCGGGACAGGGGATGAAAAACTGTTTTTT
NA TRBD1 TRBJ1-2 TRBV5-4 CASSLGQETYRGYTF TGTGCCAGCAGCTTAGGACAGGAGACCTATCGGGGCTACACCTTC
NA NA TRBJ1-2 TRBV5-6 CASSTSGAYGYTF TGTGCCAGCAGTACCTCCGGAGCCTATGGCTACACCTTC
NA TRBD2 TRBJ2-7 TRBV7-9 CASSLRGTSVHEQYF TGTGCCAGCAGCTTGAGGGGGACTAGCGTCCACGAGCAGTACTTC
few TRBD1 TRBJ2-7 TRBV5-4 CASSLDPGQAGEQYF TGTGCCAGCAGCTTGGACCCGGGACAGGCGGGCGAGCAGTACTTC
NA NA TRBJ1-3 TRBV25-1 CASSAVGPSGNTIYF TGTGCCAGCAGTGCGGTGGGGCCCTCTGGAAACACCATATATTTT
NA TRBD1 TRBJ2-1 TRBV19 CAPGQGAGNEQFF TGCGCTCCTGGACAGGGAGCTGGCAATGAGCAGTTCTTC
NA NA TRBJ2-1 TRBV7-3 CASSPGGSYNEQFF TGTGCCAGCAGCCCCGGGGGCTCCTACAATGAGCAGTTCTTC
NA TRBD2 TRBJ2-3 TRBV28 CASTSSGRGDTQYF TGTGCCAGCACCTCCTCGGGGAGGGGAGATACGCAGTATTTT
NA TRBD1 TRBJ2-7 TRBV27 CASSSPGTGDYEQYF TGTGCCAGCAGTTCACCCGGGACAGGGGACTACGAGCAGTACTTC
NA NA TRBJ2-3 TRBV7-9 CASSSRVSSEDTQYF TGTGCCAGCAGCTCCCGCGTAAGTTCTGAGGATACGCAGTATTTT
NA TRBD2 TRBJ2-3 TRBV7-3 CASSLAGGSTDTQYF TGTGCCAGCAGCTTAGCGGGGGGAAGCACAGATACGCAGTATTTT
NA TRBD2 TRBJ2-7 TRBV3-1/TRBV3-2 CASSPLAGGVYEQYF TGTGCCAGCAGCCCGCTAGCGGGGGGGGTCTACGAGCAGTACTTC
NA TRBD2 TRBJ2-5 TRBV4-2 CASSSLGSGGEETQYF TGTGCCAGCAGCTCCCTGGGCAGCGGGGGGGAAGAGACCCAGTACTTC
NA NA TRBJ2-2 TRBV7-3 CASSWTGTPSTGELFF TGTGCCAGCAGCTGGACCGGGACTCCCAGTACCGGGGAGCTGTTTTTT
many TRBD2 TRBJ2-1 TRBV5-1 CASSSLVAGGLNEQFF TGCGCCAGCAGCTCCCTCGTAGCGGGGGGGCTCAATGAGCAGTTCTTC
NA NA TRBJ2-1 TRBV19 CASSIGSLSVHNEQFF TGTGCCAGTAGTATAGGAAGCCTATCGGTTCACAATGAGCAGTTCTTC
NA TRBD2 TRBJ2-1 TRBV5-6 CASSLNGGALGEQFF TGTGCCAGCAGCTTGAACGGGGGGGCTCTCGGTGAGCAGTTCTTC
NA TRBD1 TRBJ1-1 TRBV7-6 CASSLGQGNTEAFF TGTGCCAGCAGCTTAGGACAGGGGAACACTGAAGCTTTCTTT
NA TRBD1 TRBJ1-5 TRBV6-2/TRBV6-3 CASSQGQDIFYSNQPQHF TGTGCCAGCAGTCAGGGACAGGATATTTTTTATAGCAATCAGCCCCAGCATTTT
NA TRBD1 TRBJ2-3 TRBV15 CATSRFRQGSTDTQYF TGTGCCACCAGCAGGTTCCGACAGGGTAGCACAGATACGCAGTATTTT
NA TRBD1 TRBJ1-1 TRBV28 CAGGQGLLNTEAFF TGTGCCGGGGGACAGGGGCTTCTGAACACTGAAGCTTTCTTT
NA TRBD2 TRBJ2-3 TRBV5-5 CASSEGLAGPTDTQYF TGTGCCAGCAGCGAGGGACTAGCGGGTCCCACAGATACGCAGTATTTT
NA NA TRBJ1-2 TRBV5-1 CASSQNPGLGNGYTF TGCGCCAGCAGTCAGAACCCTGGGCTCGGGAATGGCTACACCTTC
NA NA TRBJ1-1 TRBV5-4 CASSLHRENEAFF TGTGCCAGCAGCTTGCACAGGGAAAATGAAGCTTTCTTT
NA NA TRBJ1-1 TRBV9 CASSGRTATQFF TGTGCCAGCAGCGGAAGGACAGCTACCCAGTTTTTT
NA NA TRBJ2-2 TRBV13 CASSYLRRGGTGELFF TGTGCCAGCAGCTACCTACGTAGGGGGGGCACCGGGGAGCTGTTTTTT
NA NA TRBJ2-3 TRBV2 CASSQETGFGTDTQYF TGTGCCAGCAGCCAAGAGACGGGGTTCGGCACAGATACGCAGTATTTT
NA NA TRBJ2-5 TRBV6-4 CATNRGVNGYF TGTGCCACCAACCGAGGAGTGAACGGGTACTTC
once NA TRBJ2-2 TRBV7-3 CASSPNWNTGELFF TGTGCCAGCAGCCCCAATTGGAACACCGGGGAGCTGTTTTTT
once TRBD1 TRBJ2-7 TRBV7-6 CATGPFAGTGPYEQYF TGTGCCACCGGACCCTTCGCCGGGACAGGCCCCTACGAGCAGTACTTC
NA TRBD1 TRBJ2-5 TRBV7-2 CASSLDGQGWETQYF TGTGCCAGCAGCTTAGATGGACAGGGGTGGGAGACCCAGTACTTC
NA NA TRBJ2-2 TRBV11-3 CASSSGSATGELFF TGTGCCAGCAGCTCGGGTTCGGCTACCGGGGAGCTGTTTTTT
once NA TRBJ2-1 TRBV30 CAWLSTVQFSYNEQFF TGTGCCTGGCTTAGTACAGTTCAGTTCTCCTACAATGAGCAGTTCTTC
once NA TRBJ2-7 TRBV6-1 CASSEALAGTYEQYF TGTGCCAGCAGTGAAGCGCTGGCGGGGACCTACGAGCAGTACTTC
NA NA TRBJ1-6 TRBV18 CASSPQQGGNSPLHF TGTGCCAGCTCACCGCAGCAGGGTGGTAATTCACCCCTCCACTTT
NA NA TRBJ1-1 TRBV12-5 CASGYPGSTEAFF TGTGCTAGTGGTTACCCCGGGAGCACTGAAGCTTTCTTT
NA NA TRBJ1-2 TRBV6-5 CASTRSGQIGGYTF TGTGCCAGCACCCGAAGCGGGCAAATCGGTGGCTACACCTTC
NA NA TRBJ2-7 TRBV21-1 CASSKRDREEQYF TGTGCCAGCAGCAAAAGAGACCGGGAGGAGCAGTACTTC
NA TRBD1 TRBJ1-6 TRBV5-4 CASRPDRARSPLHF TGTGCCAGCAGACCGGACAGGGCGAGGTCACCCCTCCACTTT
NA NA TRBJ2-3 TRBV3-1/TRBV3-2 CASSQGTSTDTQYF TGTGCCAGCAGCCAAGGGACTAGCACAGATACGCAGTATTTT
NA TRBD1 TRBJ2-1 TRBV6-2/TRBV6-3 CASSYRGTGWQFF TGTGCCAGCAGTTACCGTGGGACAGGGTGGCAGTTCTTC
NA NA TRBJ2-2 TRBV7-9 CASSFRWAVPGELFF TGTGCCAGCAGCTTCAGGTGGGCCGTTCCCGGGGAGCTGTTTTTT
NA NA TRBJ1-5 TRBV12-1 CASTEVFPENQPQHF TGTGCCAGCACCGAGGTATTCCCAGAAAATCAGCCCCAGCATTTT